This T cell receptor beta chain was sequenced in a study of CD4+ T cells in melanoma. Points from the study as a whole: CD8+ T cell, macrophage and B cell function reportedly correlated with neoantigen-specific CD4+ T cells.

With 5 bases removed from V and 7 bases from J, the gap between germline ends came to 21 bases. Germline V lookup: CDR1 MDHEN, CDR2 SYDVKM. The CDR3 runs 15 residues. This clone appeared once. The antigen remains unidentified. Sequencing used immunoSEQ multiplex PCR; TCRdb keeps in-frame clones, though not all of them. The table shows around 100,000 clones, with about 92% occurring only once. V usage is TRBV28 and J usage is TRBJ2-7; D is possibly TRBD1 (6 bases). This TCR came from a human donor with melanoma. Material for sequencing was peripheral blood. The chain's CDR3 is CASSPQSQVGAEQYF. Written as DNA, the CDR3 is TGTGCCAGCAGTCCCCAGTCGCAGGTGGGGGCAGAGCAGTACTTC.